The clone carrying this TCR beta chain occurred once. The data derive from a study of blood T cell repertoires in COVID-19. This CDR3 is built from 15 residues. V lost 2 bases to trimming and J lost 2 bases; unmatched junction nucleotides: 4. CDR1 is KGHSH, CDR2 LQKENI, per germline. Assay: immunoSEQ multiplex PCR; the TCRdb copy retains only in-frame clones and omits some. Of 250,000 to 300,000 clones in the sample, approximately 83% were seen once. Two negative PCRs, clearance, or symptom resolution had been documented for recovered Cohort 3 donors. Material for sequencing was PBMCs or T cells enriched from blood (not recorded which). The receptor was isolated from a woman in her forties or fifties who had recovered from COVID-19. The rearrangement links TRBV18 to TRBJ1-1; 8 nucleotides line up with TRBD1. CDR3 in amino acids: CASSPSPGGNTEAFF. The DNA of the CDR3 is TGTGCCAGCTCACCAAGTCCAGGGGGCAACACTGAAGCTTTCTTT. The entire variable domain, with the rest obtained from reference TRBV18 and TRBJ1-1, is as follows: NAGVMQNPRHLVRRRGQEARLRCSPMKGHSHVYWYRQLPEEGLKFMVYLQKENIIDESGMPKERFSAEFPKEGPSILRIQQVVRGDSAAYFCASSPSPGGNTEAFFGQGTRLTVV.